This TCR beta chain originates from a study of T-cell memory formation after mild COVID-19. Study results and limitations: The appearance of some responding clones in pre-infection memory suggested that cross-reactive memory joined.

The table lists this clonotype with a few counts. No antigen is known for it. One entry per CDR3 protein, called by TCRdb with MiXCR from the 5' RACE reads. The sample has around 340,000 distinct CDR3 sequences, 15% seen once; the top ten hold around 22%. The sequence came from a man between 18 and 29 years old who had mild COVID-19 (a few samples of this study predate the infection). Cell type and time point are not known. Sample: PBMCs or a T cell subset sorted from them (not recorded which).

The CDR3 is CASSVSSTAGANVLTF. In nucleotides, the CDR3 is TGTGCCAGCAGTGTCTCCTCGACAGCTGGGGCCAACGTCCTGACTTTC. This chain uses TRBV2 with TRBJ2-6, with D possibly TRBD1 on 5 matching bases. Between the trimmed V and J ends, which lost 4 bases and 2 bases, there was a span of 12 bases. Germline lookup yields CDR1 SNHLY and CDR2 FYNNEI. This CDR3 comprises 16 residues.